The present T cell receptor beta chain was sequenced within a study of blood T cell repertoires in COVID-19. The overall study: COVID-19 samples, acute and convalescent, were from the United States, Italy and Spain.

V lost 4 bases, J lost 0 bases, and 14 bases lay in between. Looked up from germline, CDR1 is LGHNA and CDR2 is YSLEER. This CDR3 is 16 amino acids long. Original analysis: Estimated nucleated cell counts came from reference gene primer amplification. Using immunoSEQ multiplex PCR, the repertoire was profiled, and TCRdb retains in-frame clones only, with some absent. V and J calls and clone size are given by that table; D and trimming were obtained from the DNA. The table has over 200,000 clones, around 86% seen once; the top ten hold approximately 3%. This receptor was identified in a woman in her 30s who had recovered from COVID-19. This chain links TRBV4-3 with TRBJ2-3, with a possible D match to TRBD2 (5 bases). Sample: peripheral blood. CDR3 protein: CASSRTAGLSTDTQYF. In nucleotides, the CDR3 is TGCGCCAGCAGCCGAACGGCCGGACTTAGCACAGATACGCAGTATTTT.